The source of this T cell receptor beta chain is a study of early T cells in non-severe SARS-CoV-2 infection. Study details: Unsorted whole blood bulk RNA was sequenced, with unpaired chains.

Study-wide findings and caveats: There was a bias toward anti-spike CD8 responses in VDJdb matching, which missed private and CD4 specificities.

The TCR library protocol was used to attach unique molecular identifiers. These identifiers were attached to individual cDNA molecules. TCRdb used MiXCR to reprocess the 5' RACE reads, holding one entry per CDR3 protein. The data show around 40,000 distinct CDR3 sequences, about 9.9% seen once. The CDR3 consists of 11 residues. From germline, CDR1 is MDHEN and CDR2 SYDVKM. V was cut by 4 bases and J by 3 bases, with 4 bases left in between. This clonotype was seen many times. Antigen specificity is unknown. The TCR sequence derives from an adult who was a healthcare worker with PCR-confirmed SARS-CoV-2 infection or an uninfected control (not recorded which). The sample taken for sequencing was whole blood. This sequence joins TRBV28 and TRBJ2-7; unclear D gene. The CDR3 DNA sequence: TGTGCCAGCAGTTCCTTCTACGAGCAGTACTTC. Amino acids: CASSSFYEQYF. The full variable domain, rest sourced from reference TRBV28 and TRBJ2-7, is DVKVTQSSRYLVKRTGEKVFLECVQDMDHENMFWYRQDPGLGLRLIYFSYDVKMKEKGDIPEGYSVSREKKERFSLILESASTNQTSMYLCASSSFYEQYFGPGTRLTVT.